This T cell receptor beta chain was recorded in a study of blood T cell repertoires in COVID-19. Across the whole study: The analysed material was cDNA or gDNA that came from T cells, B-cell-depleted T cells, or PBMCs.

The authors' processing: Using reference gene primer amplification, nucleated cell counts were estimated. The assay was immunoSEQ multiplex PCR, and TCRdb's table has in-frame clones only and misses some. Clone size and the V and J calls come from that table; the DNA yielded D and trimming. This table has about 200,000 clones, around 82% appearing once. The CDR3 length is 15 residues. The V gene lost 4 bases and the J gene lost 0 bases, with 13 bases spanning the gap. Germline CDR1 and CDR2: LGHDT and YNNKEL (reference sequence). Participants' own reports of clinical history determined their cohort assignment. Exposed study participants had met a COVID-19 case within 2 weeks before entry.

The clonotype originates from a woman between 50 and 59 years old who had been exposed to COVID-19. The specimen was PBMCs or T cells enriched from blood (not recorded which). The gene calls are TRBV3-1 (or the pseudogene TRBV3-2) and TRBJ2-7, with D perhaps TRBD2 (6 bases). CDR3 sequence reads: CASSPPGRTSYEQYF. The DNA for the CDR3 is TGTGCCAGCAGCCCTCCTGGGAGGACCTCCTACGAGCAGTACTTC.